These T cell receptor beta chains were read from a single sample in a study of blood T cell repertoires in COVID-19. Sequenced by immunoSEQ multiplex PCR; TCRdb stores in-frame clones only, minus some. This table holds 80,000 or so clones, over 80% found once. Sequencing was performed on peripheral blood. The receptors come from a human donor in a cohort sampled during active COVID-19. CDR3s include the opening cysteine and the closing phenylalanine or tryptophan. D genes are given only for firm matches. A clone size is listed for some rows: how often the clone was seen (once, few, many), or a class if it is expanded.

j_gene: TRBJ1-2
v_gene: TRBV19
d_gene: -
abundance: -
CDR3aa: CASSLTGSYGYTF
CDR3nt: TGTGCCAGTAGTTTGACAGGCAGCTATGGCTACACCTTC

j_gene: TRBJ1-6
v_gene: TRBV30
d_gene: -
abundance: -
CDR3aa: CAWSEQASSYNSPLHF
CDR3nt: TGTGCCTGGAGTGAACAGGCGAGCTCCTATAATTCACCCCTCCACTTT

j_gene: TRBJ1-2
v_gene: TRBV30
d_gene: -
abundance: -
CDR3aa: CAWTAGAPNLYGYTF
CDR3nt: TGTGCCTGGACCGCAGGGGCGCCCAATCTCTATGGCTACACCTTC

j_gene: TRBJ1-6
v_gene: TRBV11-2
d_gene: TRBD1
abundance: -
CDR3aa: CASSFVPLWGQGGSPLHF
CDR3nt: TGTGCCAGCAGCTTTGTACCATTGTGGGGACAGGGGGGTTCACCCCTCCACTTT

j_gene: TRBJ1-3
v_gene: TRBV9
d_gene: TRBD1
abundance: -
CDR3aa: CASSPQDRVGNTIYF
CDR3nt: TGTGCCAGCAGCCCACAAGACAGGGTCGGAAACACCATATATTTT

j_gene: TRBJ1-1
v_gene: TRBV5-1
d_gene: -
abundance: -
CDR3aa: CASSLAISNTEAFF
CDR3nt: TGCGCCAGCAGCTTGGCCATTTCGAACACTGAAGCTTTCTTT

j_gene: TRBJ2-1
v_gene: TRBV2
d_gene: TRBD2
abundance: -
CDR3aa: CASSEIAGHYNEQFF
CDR3nt: TGTGCCAGCAGTGAGATAGCGGGACATTACAATGAGCAGTTCTTC

j_gene: TRBJ2-7
v_gene: TRBV27
d_gene: -
abundance: -
CDR3aa: CASSSGYEQYF
CDR3nt: TGTGCCAGCAGTTCAGGGTACGAGCAGTACTTC

j_gene: TRBJ2-5
v_gene: TRBV27
d_gene: -
abundance: once
CDR3aa: CASSRVVQETQYF
CDR3nt: TGTGCCAGCAGTAGAGTGGTGCAAGAGACCCAGTACTTC

j_gene: TRBJ2-5
v_gene: TRBV13
d_gene: TRBD1
abundance: -
CDR3aa: CASSPSRHRGPFQETQYF
CDR3nt: TGTGCCAGCAGCCCTTCCCGCCACAGGGGGCCCTTCCAAGAGACCCAGTACTTC

j_gene: TRBJ2-6
v_gene: TRBV19
d_gene: -
abundance: -
CDR3aa: CASSLDGVSPGANVLTF
CDR3nt: TGTGCCAGTAGCCTGGACGGGGTTTCTCCTGGGGCCAACGTCCTGACTTTC

j_gene: TRBJ2-6
v_gene: TRBV5-6
d_gene: -
abundance: -
CDR3aa: CASSFRTPGANVLTF
CDR3nt: TGTGCCAGCAGCTTCCGCACTCCGGGGGCCAACGTCCTGACTTTC

j_gene: TRBJ2-5
v_gene: TRBV6-5
d_gene: -
abundance: -
CDR3aa: CASSYSSGIETQYF
CDR3nt: TGTGCCAGCAGTTACTCGTCGGGGATAGAGACCCAGTACTTC

j_gene: TRBJ2-3
v_gene: TRBV11-3
d_gene: -
abundance: -
CDR3aa: CASSYRGSTDTQYF
CDR3nt: TGTGCCAGCAGCTACCGGGGGAGCACAGATACGCAGTATTTT

j_gene: TRBJ1-4
v_gene: TRBV18
d_gene: -
abundance: -
CDR3aa: CASSPPAGAEEKLFF
CDR3nt: TGTGCCAGCTCACCACCAGCAGGGGCGGAAGAAAAACTGTTTTTT

j_gene: TRBJ2-3
v_gene: TRBV9
d_gene: -
abundance: -
CDR3aa: CASSVDLGGRASTDTQYF
CDR3nt: TGTGCCAGCAGCGTAGATCTTGGGGGCAGGGCGAGCACAGATACGCAGTATTTT

j_gene: TRBJ2-5
v_gene: TRBV7-3
d_gene: -
abundance: -
CDR3aa: CASSLSRVETQYF
CDR3nt: TGTGCCAGCAGCTTAAGCAGGGTAGAGACCCAGTACTTC

j_gene: TRBJ1-5
v_gene: TRBV7-2
d_gene: -
abundance: few
CDR3aa: CASSLDLSQPQHF
CDR3nt: TGTGCCAGCAGCTTAGACCTGAGTCAGCCCCAGCATTTT

j_gene: TRBJ2-2
v_gene: TRBV11-3
d_gene: -
abundance: -
CDR3aa: CASSLDPIRRENTGELFF
CDR3nt: TGTGCCAGCAGCTTAGACCCCATTCGGAGAGAGAACACCGGGGAGCTGTTTTTT

j_gene: TRBJ1-1
v_gene: TRBV6-5
d_gene: TRBD1
abundance: -
CDR3aa: CASLLTGGAFTEAFF
CDR3nt: TGTGCCAGCCTACTAACAGGGGGCGCCTTCACTGAAGCTTTCTTT

j_gene: TRBJ2-5
v_gene: TRBV5-1
d_gene: -
abundance: -
CDR3aa: CASSLMGAGETQYF
CDR3nt: TGCGCCAGCAGCTTGATGGGGGCTGGGGAGACCCAGTACTTC

j_gene: TRBJ2-1
v_gene: TRBV24-1
d_gene: -
abundance: -
CDR3aa: CATSSPWAYEQFF
CDR3nt: TGTGCCACCAGCTCCCCTTGGGCATATGAGCAGTTCTTC

j_gene: TRBJ1-1
v_gene: TRBV5-4
d_gene: TRBD1
abundance: -
CDR3aa: CASSLGDRGGYTEAFF
CDR3nt: TGTGCCAGCAGCCTCGGGGACAGGGGAGGGTACACTGAAGCTTTCTTT

j_gene: TRBJ1-5
v_gene: TRBV30
d_gene: -
abundance: -
CDR3aa: CAWGDSDQPQHF
CDR3nt: TGTGCCTGGGGAGACTCGGATCAGCCCCAGCATTTT

j_gene: TRBJ1-2
v_gene: TRBV2
d_gene: -
abundance: -
CDR3aa: CASSDLQYGYTF
CDR3nt: TGTGCCAGCAGTGATTTGCAGTATGGCTACACCTTC

j_gene: TRBJ1-6
v_gene: TRBV2
d_gene: TRBD1
abundance: -
CDR3aa: CASSEPTTGDGSPLHF
CDR3nt: TGTGCCAGCAGTGAACCGACAACAGGGGATGGGTCACCCCTCCACTTT

j_gene: TRBJ1-5
v_gene: TRBV28
d_gene: -
abundance: -
CDR3aa: CASSLAGARQPQHF
CDR3nt: TGTGCCAGCAGTTTAGCAGGGGCACGGCAGCCCCAGCATTTT

j_gene: TRBJ2-7
v_gene: TRBV2
d_gene: -
abundance: -
CDR3aa: CASSYLEDEQYF
CDR3nt: TGTGCCAGCAGTTACCTCGAGGACGAGCAGTACTTC

j_gene: TRBJ2-3
v_gene: TRBV5-8
d_gene: -
abundance: -
CDR3aa: CASSFGVASATDTQYF
CDR3nt: TGTGCCAGCAGCTTCGGGGTAGCTAGCGCGACAGATACGCAGTATTTT

j_gene: TRBJ2-7
v_gene: TRBV5-4
d_gene: TRBD2
abundance: -
CDR3aa: CASSASGSLYEQYF
CDR3nt: TGTGCCAGCAGCGCCAGCGGGAGCCTGTACGAGCAGTACTTC

j_gene: TRBJ2-7
v_gene: TRBV12-5
d_gene: -
abundance: -
CDR3aa: CASGLGAPTQPRYQNYEQYF
CDR3nt: TGTGCTAGTGGTTTGGGGGCCCCGACCCAACCTCGGTATCAGAACTACGAGCAGTACTTC

j_gene: TRBJ2-3
v_gene: TRBV5-1
d_gene: TRBD2
abundance: -
CDR3aa: CASRVSGMGDTQYF
CDR3nt: TGCGCCAGCAGAGTTAGCGGGATGGGAGATACGCAGTATTTT

j_gene: TRBJ1-1
v_gene: TRBV7-8
d_gene: -
abundance: -
CDR3aa: CASSHSYDEAFF
CDR3nt: TGTGCCAGCAGCCACTCCTACGATGAAGCTTTCTTT

j_gene: TRBJ2-3
v_gene: TRBV29-1
d_gene: TRBD1
abundance: -
CDR3aa: CSVESTGVDTQYF
CDR3nt: TGCAGCGTTGAATCGACAGGGGTAGATACGCAGTATTTT

j_gene: TRBJ1-1
v_gene: TRBV18
d_gene: -
abundance: -
CDR3aa: CASSPGGSGNTEAFF
CDR3nt: TGTGCCAGCTCACCGGGTGGGTCGGGGAACACTGAAGCTTTCTTT

j_gene: TRBJ2-2
v_gene: TRBV5-5
d_gene: TRBD2
abundance: -
CDR3aa: CASSSLSGSTGELFF
CDR3nt: TGTGCCAGCAGCTCCCTTAGCGGGAGCACCGGGGAGCTGTTTTTT

j_gene: TRBJ1-6
v_gene: TRBV7-8
d_gene: -
abundance: -
CDR3aa: CASSPGAGNSPLHF
CDR3nt: TGTGCCAGCAGTCCAGGGGCGGGTAATTCACCCCTCCACTTT

j_gene: TRBJ2-3
v_gene: TRBV18
d_gene: TRBD2
abundance: -
CDR3aa: CASSPPRLAADTQYF
CDR3nt: TGTGCCAGCTCACCACCAAGACTAGCAGCAGATACGCAGTATTTT